This section outlines one TCR beta chain sequence together with its context. This entry comes from a study of glioma-infiltrating T cells after dendritic cell vaccination. Repertoires were generated with immunoSEQ multiplex PCR, while TCRdb's copy carries only in-frame clones and drops some. The profile shows roughly 51,000 clones, 85% of them singletons. The material was blood, obtained before dendritic cell vaccination. The TCR sequence derives from a human donor with glioblastoma.

The CDR3 DNA is TGTGCCAGCAGGTTGAGGAATAATCAGCCCCAGCATTTT. Residues: CASRLRNNQPQHF. The chain has TRBV6-6 and TRBJ1-5; no clear D gene. This CDR3 comprises 13 residues. The germline V and J ends were trimmed by 6 bases and 4 bases, with 10 bases remaining between them. Germline CDR1 is MNHNY and CDR2 is SVGAGI (reference sequence).